The 21 T cell receptor beta chains below all came from one sample that was sequenced in a study of blood T cell repertoires in COVID-19. Measured with immunoSEQ multiplex PCR; TCRdb has only the in-frame clones, and not every one. This sample yields 70,000 or so clones, of which approximately 79% are seen a single time; more than 40% belongs to the top ten. The sample comprised peripheral blood. The receptors were sampled from a human donor in a cohort sampled during active COVID-19.

The chain couples TRBV30 to TRBJ2-3; D not certain. The CDR3 loop spans 12 amino acids. V lost 3 bases, J lost 5 bases, and 9 bases lay in between. Looked up from germline, CDR1 is GTSNPN and CDR2 is SVGIG (reference sequence). The CDR3 nucleotides are TGTGCCTGGAGCACCTATAGAGATACGCAGTATTTT. Protein: CAWSTYRDTQYF.

V usage is TRBV6-1 and J usage is TRBJ1-1; possibly TRBD1 for D (5 bases). The CDR3 totals 13 residues. The germline CDR1 and CDR2 sequences are MNHNS and SASEGT. V lost 2 bases, J lost 6 bases, and 10 bases lay in between. The CDR3 protein is CASSESGGPEAFF. In nucleotides, the CDR3 is TGTGCCAGCAGTGAATCCGGGGGTCCTGAAGCTTTCTTT.

The chain has TRBV5-1 and TRBJ2-3, with 12 bases that match TRBD2. V lost 6 bases, J lost 2 bases, and 4 bases stayed unmatched. The CDR3 is 15 amino acids. Germline lookup yields CDR1 SGHRS and CDR2 YFSETQ. The CDR3 here is CASTLAGGYTDTQYF. In nucleotides, the CDR3 is TGCGCCAGCACACTAGCGGGGGGATACACAGATACGCAGTATTTT.

The CDR3 nucleotides read TGTGCCAGCAGTGTGGGGGCGGGCGAGCAGTACTTC. This encodes CASSVGAGEQYF. The chain recombines TRBV25-1 with TRBJ2-7; TRBD1 is a possible D gene (6 bases). Germline V gene data show CDR1 as MGHDK and CDR2 as SYGVNS. This CDR3 spans 12 amino acids. The germline V and J ends were trimmed by 4 bases and 6 bases, with 10 bases remaining between them.

This sequence joins TRBV6-5 and TRBJ1-6; D is unclear. CDR3 length: 15 amino acids. Germline CDR1 and CDR2: MNHEY and SVGAGI. Trimming stripped 8 bases from V and 0 bases from J, with 11 bases between. CDR3 in amino acids: CASSVASSYNSPLHF. The CDR3 DNA sequence: TGTGCCAGCTCGGTAGCGAGCTCCTATAATTCACCCCTCCACTTT.

The chain employs TRBV14 and TRBJ2-2, with 7 bases identical to TRBD1. J was trimmed by 2 bases and V by 1 base; bases with no gene match: 1. The length of the CDR3 is 15 residues. Looked up from germline, CDR1 is SGHDN and CDR2 is FVKESK. CDR3 nucleotides: TGTGCCAGCAGCCAAGCAGGGGGAAACACCGGGGAGCTGTTTTTT. This gives the protein CASSQAGGNTGELFF.

The V gene is TRBV19, the J gene TRBJ2-7, with D perhaps matching TRBD2 (6 bases). Per germline, CDR1 LNHDA and CDR2 SQIVND (reference sequence). The CDR3 runs 15 residues. V dropped 1 base and J dropped 0 bases, with 10 bases sitting between them. CDR3 sequence reads: CASSIGDGGSYEQYF. As DNA, the CDR3 is TGTGCCAGTAGTATAGGGGACGGGGGCTCCTACGAGCAGTACTTC.

The count of this clone is one. The chain recombines TRBV5-1 with TRBJ1-2; D uncertain. The CDR3 length is 12 residues. The ends were cut back, 0 bases at V and 8 bases at J, with 8 bases in the middle. Looked up from germline, CDR1 is SGHRS and CDR2 is YFSETQ. CDR3 protein: CASSLGSGGYTF. CDR3 in DNA: TGCGCCAGCAGCTTGGGCAGTGGCGGCTACACCTTC.

The CDR3 spells CSASNGANTEAFF. In DNA, the CDR3 is TGCAGTGCTAGTAATGGGGCCAACACTGAAGCTTTCTTT. The rearrangement joins TRBV20-1 to TRBJ1-1; D is possibly TRBD1 (5 bases). The CDR3 extends over 13 amino acids. The germline CDR1 and CDR2 sequences are DFQATT and SNEGSKA (reference sequence). Trimming stripped 3 bases from V and 2 bases from J, with 10 bases between.

The chain links TRBV24-1 to TRBJ2-5; maybe TRBD1 (5 bases). The germline V and J ends were trimmed by 9 bases and 4 bases, with 20 bases remaining between them. Germline assignment: CDR1 KGHDR and CDR2 SFDVKD. The CDR3 extends over 15 amino acids. CDR3 sequence (DNA): TGTGCCACCTCCGGTGAGGCCCCGCAGGGAGAGACCCAGTACTTC. It translates to CATSGEAPQGETQYF.

This chain uses TRBV5-5 with TRBJ2-5, with D possibly being TRBD1 (6 bases). CDR1 and CDR2 from the germline V gene are SGHKS and YYEKEE (reference sequence). V lost 3 bases to trimming and J lost 5 bases, with 14 bases between them. This CDR3 is 14 amino acids long. The CDR3 protein is CASSSAGVKETQYF. The CDR3 DNA reads as TGTGCCAGCAGCTCCGCAGGGGTGAAGGAGACCCAGTACTTC.

This chain uses TRBV19 with TRBJ2-5; 7 nucleotides line up with TRBD1. V lost 1 base and J lost 7; bases outside the gene matches: 9. Germline V gene data show CDR1 as LNHDA and CDR2 as SQIVND (reference sequence). The CDR3 is 15 residues long. The CDR3 DNA follows: TGTGCCAGTAGTATAGGAGGGGGCGGTACTGCGACCCAGTACTTC. It is translated as CASSIGGGGTATQYF.

The genes are TRBV9 and TRBJ2-7; 10 nucleotides line up with TRBD1. Per the germline V gene, CDR1 is SGDLS and CDR2 is YYNGEE. The length of the CDR3 is 14 residues. Unmatched junction bases numbered 5, after V lost 3 bases and J lost 5 bases. The CDR3 DNA is TGTGCCAGCAGCGGCCGGGACAGGGGAGACGAGCAGTACTTC. Its translation is CASSGRDRGDEQYF.

This clone was counted only a few times. The chain employs TRBV19 and TRBJ1-2; 11 bases match TRBD1. Germline V gene lookup returns CDR1 LNHDA and CDR2 SQIVND (reference sequence). Losses at the gene ends were 5 bases for V and 4 bases for J; bases not matched to a gene: 6. The CDR3 is made up of 15 amino acids. The CDR3 loop reads CASSAAGTGGYGYTF. CDR3 nucleotide sequence: TGTGCCAGTAGTGCCGCCGGGACAGGGGGCTATGGCTACACCTTC. Full variable domain (outside the CDR3, taken from reference TRBV19 and TRBJ1-2): DGGITQSPKYLFRKEGQNVTLSCEQNLNHDAMYWYRQDPGQGLRLIYYSQIVNDFQKGDIAEGYSVSREKKESFPLTVTSAQKNPTAFYLCASSAAGTGGYGYTFGSGTRLTVV.

This clone has just one count. The chain recombines TRBV5-1 with TRBJ2-5, with 8 positions matching TRBD1. Trimming removed 0 bases from V and 0 bases from J; junction bases left unmatched: 1. The CDR3 totals 15 residues. CDR1 is SGHRS, CDR2 YFSETQ, per germline. CDR3: CASSLGTGNQETQYF. In DNA form, the CDR3 reads TGCGCCAGCAGCTTGGGGACAGGGAACCAAGAGACCCAGTACTTC.

This chain links TRBV6-1 with TRBJ1-5, with a tentative D call TRBD1 (6 bases). V shed 3 bases and J shed 9 bases, with 21 bases lying between them. CDR1 MNHNS and CDR2 SASEGT come from the germline V gene. The CDR3 runs 16 residues. The CDR3 DNA follows: TGTGCCAGCAGTGAGTATGGGACATCCGTCCTTAGGCCCCAGCATTTT. The encoded protein is CASSEYGTSVLRPQHF.

This chain joins TRBV7-9 and TRBJ1-1, with 8 bases that match TRBD1. The length of the CDR3 is 16 residues. With 3 bases clipped from V and 1 base from J, the junction kept 7 bases outside the gene matches. Germline values: CDR1 SEHNR, CDR2 FQNEAQ (reference sequence). CDR3 sequence (DNA): TGTGCCAGCAGCTTCCGGACAGGGAAGGAGAACACTGAAGCTTTCTTT. Its translation is CASSFRTGKENTEAFF. The whole variable domain, remainder taken from reference TRBV7-9 and TRBJ1-1, is DTGVSQNPRHKITKRGQNVTFRCDPISEHNRLYWYRQTLGQGPEFLTYFQNEAQLEKSRLLSDRFSAERPKGSFSTLEIQRTEQGDSAMYLCASSFRTGKENTEAFFGQGTRLTVV.

This clone has a handful of counts. CDR3 sequence (DNA): TGTGCCACCAGCACAAGATACAATGAGCAGTTCTTC. As protein: CATSTRYNEQFF. The rearrangement links TRBV24-1 to TRBJ2-1; unclear D gene. CDR1 is KGHDR and CDR2 is SFDVKD in the germline V gene. The CDR3 covers 12 residues. Trimming shortened V by 7 bases and J by 4 bases, and 7 bases separated the two germline ends.

The chain links TRBV23-1 to TRBJ1-3; 9 bases are a match to TRBD1. TRBV23-1 has ORF status, its function being uncertain. V lost 5 bases, J lost 0 bases, and 14 bases stayed unmatched. The CDR3 is 19 residues long. The chain's CDR3 is CASSNRGRGKILSGNTIYF. CDR3 nucleotides: TGCGCCAGCAGTAACAGGGGGCGAGGTAAAATCCTCTCTGGAAACACCATATATTTT.

The gene calls are TRBV5-1 and TRBJ2-1; 7 bases are shared with TRBD1. J lost 0 bases, V lost 3 bases, and 12 bases had no gene match. The germline V gene has CDR1 SGHRS and CDR2 YFSETQ. This CDR3 region has 18 residues. The CDR3 DNA reads as TGCGCCAGCAGCTGGGACAGTAATCCCTTTAGCTCCTACAATGAGCAGTTCTTC. This translates into CASSWDSNPFSSYNEQFF.

The chain couples TRBV18 to TRBJ1-4; 7 nucleotides align to TRBD1. V lost 3 bases, J lost 1 base, and 2 bases stayed unmatched. Per germline, CDR1 KGHSH and CDR2 LQKENI. This CDR3 contains 15 residues. The chain's CDR3 is CASSPQGGTNEKLFF. The CDR3, as DNA: TGTGCCAGCTCACCGCAGGGGGGAACTAATGAAAAACTGTTTTTT.